This T cell receptor beta chain is drawn from a study of T-cell memory formation after mild COVID-19. The study's findings and limits: Contracting CD8+ clones were enriched in EMRA, CD4+ mainly in CM and EM.

The germline gives CDR1 LNHDA, CDR2 SQIVND (reference sequence). Trimming removed 0 bases from V and 2 bases from J, with 7 bases in between. CDR3 length: 14 residues. About this clonotype itself: The antigen is undetermined. In this CDR3 the conserved last residue, phenylalanine or tryptophan, is missing, so a read error is likely.

TCRdb independently ran MiXCR on the 5' RACE reads; one entry per CDR3 protein. The sample lists roughly 190,000 distinct CDR3 sequences, 27% occurring once. What was sequenced was PBMCs or a T cell subset sorted from them (not recorded which). This sequence was found in an adult woman who had mild COVID-19 (a few samples of this study predate the infection). Cell type and time point are not known. The chain recombines TRBV19 with TRBJ2-5; D possibly corresponds to TRBD2 (5 bases). The DNA of the CDR3 is TGTGCCAGTAGTATAGAACCGGGGCAAGAGACCCAGTACTCC. Translated: CASSIEPGQETQYS.